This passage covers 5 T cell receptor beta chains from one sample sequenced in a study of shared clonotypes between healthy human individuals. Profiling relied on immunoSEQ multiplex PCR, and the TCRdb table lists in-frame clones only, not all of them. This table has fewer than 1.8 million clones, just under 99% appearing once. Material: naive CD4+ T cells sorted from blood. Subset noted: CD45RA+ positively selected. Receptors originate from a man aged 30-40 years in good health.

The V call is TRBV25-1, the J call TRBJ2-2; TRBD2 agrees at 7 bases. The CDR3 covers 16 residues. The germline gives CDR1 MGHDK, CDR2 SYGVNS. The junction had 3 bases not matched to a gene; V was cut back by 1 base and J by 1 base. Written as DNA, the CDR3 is TGTGCCAGCAGTGAATTTACGGGAGGGAACACCGGGGAGCTGTTTTTT. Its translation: CASSEFTGGNTGELFF.

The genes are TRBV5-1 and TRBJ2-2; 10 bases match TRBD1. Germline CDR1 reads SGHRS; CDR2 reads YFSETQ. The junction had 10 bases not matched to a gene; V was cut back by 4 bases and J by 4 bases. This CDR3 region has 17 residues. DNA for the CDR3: TGCGCCAGCAGCCCCAGGGGGACAGGGGTCGTCACCGGGGAGCTGTTTTTT. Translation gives CASSPRGTGVVTGELFF.

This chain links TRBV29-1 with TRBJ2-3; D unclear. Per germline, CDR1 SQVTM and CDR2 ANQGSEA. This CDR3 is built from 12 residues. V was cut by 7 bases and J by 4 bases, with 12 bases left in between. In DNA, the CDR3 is TGCAGCGACACCCATGGGGCAGATACGCAGTATTTT. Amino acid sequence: CSDTHGADTQYF.

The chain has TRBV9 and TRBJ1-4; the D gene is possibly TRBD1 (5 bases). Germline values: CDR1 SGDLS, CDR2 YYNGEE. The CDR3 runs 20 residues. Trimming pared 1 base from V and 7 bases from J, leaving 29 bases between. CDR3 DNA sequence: TGTGCCAGCAGCGTACCTGCCATCCAGGGAGGTGTAAGTCAAGGTGAAAAACTGTTTTTT. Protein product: CASSVPAIQGGVSQGEKLFF.

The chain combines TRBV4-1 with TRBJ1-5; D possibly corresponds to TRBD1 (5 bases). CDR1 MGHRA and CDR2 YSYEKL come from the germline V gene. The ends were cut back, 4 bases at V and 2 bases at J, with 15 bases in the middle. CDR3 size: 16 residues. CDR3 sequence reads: CASSLIPGGGNQPQHF. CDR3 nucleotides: TGCGCCAGCAGCCTCATTCCGGGGGGGGGCAATCAGCCCCAGCATTTT.